This TCR beta chain was retrieved from a study of human T cells and chemical hapten exposure. Study-level points and caveats: TCRs at high frequency, those above 1 in 1000, did not change with DPC sensitization.

The library tagged individual cDNA molecules with unique molecular identifiers. Using its own MiXCR run on the reads, TCRdb lists one record per CDR3 protein. This sample has 95,000 to 150,000 distinct CDR3 sequences, with over 7.5% found just once. This clonotype appeared many times. Its matching antigen is unknown. The authors' total RNA extraction used unfractionated whole blood. The CDR3 is 13 amino acids. The germline gives CDR1 LGHDT, CDR2 YNNKEL (reference sequence). V lost 0 bases, J lost 6 bases, and 5 bases lay in between. The chain couples TRBV3-1 to TRBJ2-2; D is ambiguous. The clonotype comes from a human donor in good health. Some clones in this sample may be carry-over from other donors' samples. The sequencing input was whole blood. For the CDR3, the DNA is TGTGCCAGCAGCCAAGAATCTCCCGGGGAGCTGTTTTTT. Translation gives CASSQESPGELFF.